This T cell receptor beta chain was captured in a study of technical replicates of blood from four donors. The CDR3 contains 15 residues. V lost 4 bases to trimming and J lost 7 bases, with 15 bases between them. From germline, CDR1 is SGHRS and CDR2 YFSETQ. Using immunoSEQ multiplex PCR, the repertoire was profiled, and TCRdb retains in-frame clones only, with some absent. In the table there are 54,000 or so clones, roughly 94% of which are singletons. The TCR originated in a human donor in good health. This chain joins TRBV5-1 and TRBJ1-6; D may be TRBD1 (5 bases). The material sequenced was T cells isolated from PBMCs. CDR3 nucleotides: TGCGCCAGCAGCGGAGGAGGGGATTTGAATTCACCCCTCCACTTT. Encoded protein: CASSGGGDLNSPLHF.